This TCR beta chain is drawn from a study of T-cell reconstitution after alpha-beta-depleted transplantation in children. Unique molecular identifiers were used in preparing the TCRbeta library. TCRdb called the PCR reads again in MiXCR, with one record for every CDR3 protein. The sample yields approximately 93,000 distinct CDR3 sequences, roughly 8.4% seen once. Germline V CDR1 and CDR2: SGHRS, YFSETQ. CDR3 length equals 18 residues. V was clipped by 2 bases and J by 9 bases, with 29 bases between them. This clonotype was recorded at least ten times. The V call is TRBV5-1, the J call TRBJ1-2; possibly TRBD1 for D (6 bases). Specimen: PBMCs from the stem cell graft donor, collected from the stem cell graft. This receptor was taken from a human donor who donated a stem cell graft to a child with congenital amegakaryocytic thrombocytopenia. DNA for the CDR3: TGCGCCAGCAGCTTCGGGGTCTTATCATCTATTCGAGACAGGAGCTACACCTTC. Translating it yields CASSFGVLSSIRDRSYTF.